Listed below are T cell receptor beta chains from one sample, sequenced in a study of control samples from healthy donors and cancer patients. Sequencing was performed with immunoSEQ multiplex PCR; in TCRdb, only in-frame clones are kept and a portion is missing. The table has 60,000 to 70,000 clones, about 80% seen once; the top ten hold about 3%. Sequencing was performed on PBMCs. The source is a woman in her 50s with lung cancer. The CDR3 runs from the conserved cysteine through the conserved F or W. A D gene is named only where the DNA matches it firmly. The size of a clone is reported for some rows only, either as once, few or many, or as a class for expanded clones.

V gene	D gene	J gene	clone size	CDR3 protein	CDR3 DNA
TRBV7-9	.	TRBJ1-5	.	CASSTGTQPQHF	TGTGCCAGCAGCACAGGGACACAGCCCCAGCATTTT
TRBV12-5	.	TRBJ2-1	.	CASGGARPHNEQFF	TGTGCTAGTGGTGGGGCCCGACCCCACAATGAGCAGTTCTTC
TRBV4-3	.	TRBJ2-2	.	CASSQLSGADTGELFF	TGCGCCAGCAGCCAACTTAGTGGCGCGGACACCGGGGAGCTGTTTTTT
TRBV2	TRBD1	TRBJ2-7	once	CASKRQGLYEQYF	TGTGCCAGCAAGAGACAGGGCTTATACGAGCAGTACTTC
TRBV5-1	.	TRBJ1-1	.	CASSLAVRRGAMNTEAFF	TGCGCCAGCAGCTTGGCCGTGAGAAGGGGTGCAATGAACACTGAAGCTTTCTTT
TRBV18	.	TRBJ1-6	.	CASSPHDDSPLHF	TGTGCCAGCTCACCACATGACGATTCACCCCTCCACTTT
TRBV18	.	TRBJ1-3	.	CASSRGVDGNTIYF	TGTGCCAGCTCACGAGGGGTCGATGGAAACACCATATATTTT
TRBV19	.	TRBJ2-1	.	CASSILGGAHEQFF	TGTGCCAGTAGTATATTGGGCGGGGCCCATGAGCAGTTCTTC
TRBV24-1	TRBD2	TRBJ2-1	.	CATSTRASGGSYNEQFF	TGTGCCACCAGTACCCGGGCTAGCGGGGGTTCCTACAATGAGCAGTTCTTC
TRBV10-3	.	TRBJ2-3	.	CAISEWGDTQYF	TGTGCCATCAGTGAATGGGGAGATACGCAGTATTTT
TRBV5-5	.	TRBJ2-4	.	CASSFSAGRNIQYF	TGTGCCAGCAGCTTTTCGGCAGGGCGAAACATTCAGTACTTC
TRBV6-2/TRBV6-3	.	TRBJ1-4	.	CASSYLPGETNEKLFF	TGTGCCAGCAGTTACCTGCCTGGGGAAACTAATGAAAAACTGTTTTTT
TRBV18	.	TRBJ2-1	once	CASSHNEQFF	TGTGCCAGCTCTCACAATGAGCAGTTCTTC
TRBV5-6	.	TRBJ2-7	few	CASSLAGQDSFYEQYF	TGTGCCAGCAGCTTGGCCGGGCAGGATAGTTTCTACGAGCAGTACTTC
TRBV19	TRBD1	TRBJ1-2	.	CASSIRLTGFYGYTF	TGTGCCAGTAGTATCCGACTGACAGGGTTCTATGGCTACACCTTC
TRBV5-4	TRBD2	TRBJ2-5	.	CASSLAGGLQETQYF	TGTGCCAGCAGCTTGGCGGGGGGGCTACAAGAGACCCAGTACTTC
TRBV27	.	TRBJ1-1	.	CASSLVPYAAEAFF	TGTGCCAGCAGTTTGGTCCCCTACGCGGCTGAAGCTTTCTTT
TRBV29-1	.	TRBJ2-7	.	CSALSSYEQCF	TGCAGCGCCCTTTCATCCTACGAGCAGTGCTTC
TRBV12-5	TRBD1	TRBJ2-1	.	CASGLVMGQGPNEQFF	TGTGCTAGTGGTTTGGTAATGGGACAGGGGCCTAATGAGCAGTTCTTC
TRBV6-6	.	TRBJ2-7	many	CASSHGLEYEQYF	TGTGCCAGCAGTCACGGACTGGAGTACGAGCAGTACTTC